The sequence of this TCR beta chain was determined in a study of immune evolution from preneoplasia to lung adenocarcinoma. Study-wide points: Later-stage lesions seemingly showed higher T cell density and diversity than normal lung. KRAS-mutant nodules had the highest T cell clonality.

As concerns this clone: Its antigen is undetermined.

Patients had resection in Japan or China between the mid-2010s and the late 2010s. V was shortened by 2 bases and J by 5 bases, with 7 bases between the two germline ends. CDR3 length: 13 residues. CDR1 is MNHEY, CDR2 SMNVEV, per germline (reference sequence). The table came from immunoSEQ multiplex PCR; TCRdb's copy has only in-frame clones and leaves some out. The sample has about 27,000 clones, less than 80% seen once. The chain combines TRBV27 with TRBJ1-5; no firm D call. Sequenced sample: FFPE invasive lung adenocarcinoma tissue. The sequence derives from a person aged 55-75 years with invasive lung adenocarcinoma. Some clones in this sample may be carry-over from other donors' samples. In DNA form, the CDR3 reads TGTGCCAGCAGTTTAAGGCCCGATCAGCCCCAGCATTTT. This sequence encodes CASSLRPDQPQHF.